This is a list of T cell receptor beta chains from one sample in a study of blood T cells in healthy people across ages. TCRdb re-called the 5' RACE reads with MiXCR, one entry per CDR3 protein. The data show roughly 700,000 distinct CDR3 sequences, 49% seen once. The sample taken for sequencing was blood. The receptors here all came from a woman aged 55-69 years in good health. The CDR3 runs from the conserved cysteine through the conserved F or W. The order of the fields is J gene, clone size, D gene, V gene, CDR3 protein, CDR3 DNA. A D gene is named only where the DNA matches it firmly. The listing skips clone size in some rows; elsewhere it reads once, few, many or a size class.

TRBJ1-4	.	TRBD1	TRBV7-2	CASSPRTGISEKPFF	TGTGCCAGCAGCCCAAGGACAGGGATTTCGGAAAAACCGTTTTTT
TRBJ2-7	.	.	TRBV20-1	CSASSLANYEQYF	TGCAGTGCTAGCTCGCTAGCGAACTACGAGCAGTACTTC
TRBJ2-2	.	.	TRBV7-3	CASSQPRSGGGELFF	TGTGCCAGCAGCCAACCCAGGAGCGGCGGCGGGGAGCTGTTTTTT
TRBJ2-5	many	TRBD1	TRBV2	CASSENRGPLGTQYF	TGTGCCAGCAGTGAAAACAGGGGGCCGCTTGGGACCCAGTACTTC
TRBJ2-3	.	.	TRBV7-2	CASSPTRDVAQYF	TGTGCCAGCAGTCCGACTAGGGACGTGGCGCAGTATTTT
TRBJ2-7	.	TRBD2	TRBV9	CASSWGLAGSYEQYF	TGTGCCAGCAGTTGGGGACTAGCGGGATCCTACGAGCAGTACTTC
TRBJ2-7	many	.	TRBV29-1	CSAGEYYEQYF	TGCAGCGCTGGAGAATACTACGAGCAGTACTTC
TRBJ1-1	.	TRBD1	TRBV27	CASKMGQGMNTEAFF	TGTGCCAGCAAAATGGGACAGGGGATGAACACTGAAGCTTTCTTT
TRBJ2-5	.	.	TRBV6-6	CASRSTGEGETQYF	TGTGCCAGCCGCTCGACAGGGGAGGGAGAGACCCAGTACTTC
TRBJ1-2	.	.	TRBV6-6	CASSYPRPQVYGYTF	TGTGCCAGCAGTTACCCGCGTCCCCAGGTCTATGGCTACACCTTC
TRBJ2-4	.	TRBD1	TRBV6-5	CASSSGQGVNIQYF	TGTGCCAGCAGTAGTGGACAGGGAGTCAACATTCAGTACTTC
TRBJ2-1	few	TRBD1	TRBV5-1	CASGPGQSYNEQFF	TGCGCCAGCGGGCCGGGACAGTCCTACAATGAGCAGTTCTTC
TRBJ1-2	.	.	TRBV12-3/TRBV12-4	CASTEPGRETDGYTF	TGTGCCAGCACGGAACCGGGCAGGGAAACAGATGGCTACACCTTC
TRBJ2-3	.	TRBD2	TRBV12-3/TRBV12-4	CASRQGSSGDTDTQYF	TGTGCCAGCAGGCAGGGTTCCAGCGGGGACACAGATACGCAGTATTTT
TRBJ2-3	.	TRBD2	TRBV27	CASSSRETSTDTQYF	TGTGCCAGCAGCTCGCGGGAGACTAGCACAGATACGCAGTATTTT
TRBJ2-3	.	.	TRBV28	CASSLWAGYTDTQYF	TGTGCCAGCAGTTTATGGGCAGGCTACACAGATACGCAGTATTTT
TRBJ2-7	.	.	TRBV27	CASSPRRGDYEQYF	TGTGCCAGCAGTCCACGACGGGGAGACTACGAGCAGTACTTC
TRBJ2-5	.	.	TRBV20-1	CSARDGGGKGLQTQYF	TGCAGTGCTAGAGATGGCGGTGGGAAGGGGCTGCAGACCCAGTACTTC
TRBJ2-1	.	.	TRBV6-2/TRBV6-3	CASSRRDPGKNEQFF	TGTGCCAGCAGTCGCCGGGACCCAGGGAAAAATGAGCAGTTCTTC
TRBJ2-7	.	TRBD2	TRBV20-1	CSARSPAGGMYGQYF	TGCAGTGCTAGAAGCCCCGCGGGAGGGATGTACGGGCAGTACTTC
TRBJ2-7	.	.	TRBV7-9	CASSENIGEQYF	TGTGCCAGCAGCGAAAATATCGGCGAGCAGTACTTC
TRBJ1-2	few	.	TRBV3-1	CASSQDQKKNTF	TGTGCCAGCAGCCAAGATCAGAAGAAGAACACCTTC
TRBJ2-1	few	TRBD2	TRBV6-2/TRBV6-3	CASSYAKSSGRPSYNEQFF	TGTGCCAGCAGTTACGCAAAATCTAGCGGGAGGCCTTCTTACAATGAGCAGTTCTTC
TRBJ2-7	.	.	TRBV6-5	CASTVPGAYEQYF	TGTGCCAGCACCGTCCCGGGCGCATACGAGCAGTACTTC